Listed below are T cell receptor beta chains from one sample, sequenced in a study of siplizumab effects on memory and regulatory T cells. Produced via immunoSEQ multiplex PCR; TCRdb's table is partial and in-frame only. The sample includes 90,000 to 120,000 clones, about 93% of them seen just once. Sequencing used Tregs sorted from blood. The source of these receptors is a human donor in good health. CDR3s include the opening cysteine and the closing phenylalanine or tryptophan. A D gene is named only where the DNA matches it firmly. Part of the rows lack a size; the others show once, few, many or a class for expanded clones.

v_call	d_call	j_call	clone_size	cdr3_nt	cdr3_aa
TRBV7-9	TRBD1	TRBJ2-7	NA	TGTGCCAGCAGTCACTTGGACAGGGCCGTCGGCGAGCAGTACTTC	CASSHLDRAVGEQYF
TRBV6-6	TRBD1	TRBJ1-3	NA	TGTGCCAGCAGGGGACAGGGTCCTGGAAACACCATATATTTT	CASRGQGPGNTIYF
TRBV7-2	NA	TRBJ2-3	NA	TGTGCCAGCAGCTTGTCCGGGACTGTTCCCACAGATACGCAGTATTTT	CASSLSGTVPTDTQYF
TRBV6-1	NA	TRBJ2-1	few	TGTGCCAGCAGTGAAAATGAGCAGTTCTTC	CASSENEQFF
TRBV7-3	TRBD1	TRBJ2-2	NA	TGTGCCAGCAGCTTAGGGACAGTCTACACCGGGGAGCTGTTTTTT	CASSLGTVYTGELFF
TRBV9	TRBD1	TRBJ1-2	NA	TGTGCCAGCAGCGGCGAGACAGGGGCATACTATGGCTACACCTTC	CASSGETGAYYGYTF
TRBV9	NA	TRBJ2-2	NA	TGTGCCAGCAGCGTAGAGGCAGGGGCCGGGGAGCTGTTTTTT	CASSVEAGAGELFF
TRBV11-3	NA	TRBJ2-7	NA	TGTGCCAGCAGGGACGCGGGGGCCGCCCCGTACGAGCAGTACTTC	CASRDAGAAPYEQYF
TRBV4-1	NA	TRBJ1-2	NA	TGCGCCAGCAGCCAAGCCAGTAACTATGGCTACACCTTC	CASSQASNYGYTF
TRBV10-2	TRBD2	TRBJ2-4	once	TGCGCCAGCAGTACTAGCGGGGTTTTAGCCAAAAACATTCAGTACTTC	CASSTSGVLAKNIQYF
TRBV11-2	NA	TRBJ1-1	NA	TGTGCCAGCAGCTTAGAGGCAGGGTCCACTGAAGCTTTCTTT	CASSLEAGSTEAFF
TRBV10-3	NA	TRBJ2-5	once	TGTGCCATCAGTGAGTCGAAAAGTCACCAAGAGACCCAGTACTTC	CAISESKSHQETQYF
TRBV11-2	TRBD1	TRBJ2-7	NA	TGTGCCAGCAGCCCGCGACAGGGCGGCTACGAGCAGTACTTC	CASSPRQGGYEQYF
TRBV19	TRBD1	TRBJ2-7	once	TGTGCCAGCTCCGGGACAGGGGGCTACGAGCAGTACTTC	CASSGTGGYEQYF
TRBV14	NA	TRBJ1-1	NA	TGTGCCAGCAGCCAATCGTTGGGCAGAGGTGAAGCTTTCTTT	CASSQSLGRGEAFF
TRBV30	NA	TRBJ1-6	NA	TGTGCCTGGAGCCGGAATTCACCCCTCCACTTT	CAWSRNSPLHF
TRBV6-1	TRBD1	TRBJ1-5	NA	TGTGCCAGCAGTGTGGGACAGGGAGGCGGCCAGCCCCAGCATTTT	CASSVGQGGGQPQHF
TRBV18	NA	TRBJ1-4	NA	TGTGCCAGCTCACCACTGTCGGGACGGGCTAATGAAAAACTGTTTTTT	CASSPLSGRANEKLFF
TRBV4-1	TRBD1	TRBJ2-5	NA	TGCGCCAGCAGCCAAGGGGGGACAGGGCTTCAAGAGACCCAGTACTTC	CASSQGGTGLQETQYF
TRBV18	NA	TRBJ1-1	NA	TGTGCCAGCTCACCGGGACACCCGAAGAACACTGAAGCTTTCTTT	CASSPGHPKNTEAFF
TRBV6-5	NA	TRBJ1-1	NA	TGTGCCAGCAGTTACTCGGGACGAGTTGAAGCTTTCTTT	CASSYSGRVEAFF
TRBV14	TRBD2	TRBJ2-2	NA	TGTGCCAGCAGCCCCTTGACTAGCGGGAGGGCCACCGGGGAGCTGTTTTTT	CASSPLTSGRATGELFF
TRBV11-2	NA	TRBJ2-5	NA	TGTGCCAGCAGCTTTAGCGTAAAAGAGACCCAGTACTTC	CASSFSVKETQYF
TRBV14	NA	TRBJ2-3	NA	TGTGCCAGCAGCCAAGGTACTGGCCCTTGGCACACAGATACGCAGTATTTT	CASSQGTGPWHTDTQYF
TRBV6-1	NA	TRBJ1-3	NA	TGTGCCAGCAGTGAATTGCGCAGGAGCTTAAACACCATATATTTT	CASSELRRSLNTIYF
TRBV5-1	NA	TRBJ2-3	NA	TGCGCCAGCAGCGGAAGGGCGCTCCGGAGAGGAGATACGCAGTATTTT	CASSGRALRRGDTQYF
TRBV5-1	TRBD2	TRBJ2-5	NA	TGCGCCAGCAGCTTGGCAAGCGGGGGGCAAGAGACCCAGTACTTC	CASSLASGGQETQYF
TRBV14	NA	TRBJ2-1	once	TGTGCCAGCAGCCAGACCCTAGCTATTGAGCAGTTCTTC	CASSQTLAIEQFF
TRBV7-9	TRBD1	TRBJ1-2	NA	TGTGCCAGCAGCTTAGGTGACAGGGATCCCTATGGCTACACCTTC	CASSLGDRDPYGYTF
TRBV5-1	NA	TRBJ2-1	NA	TGCGCCAGCAGCTTGGCCCGGCCGGGAAGGTCCTACAATGAGCAGTTCTTC	CASSLARPGRSYNEQFF
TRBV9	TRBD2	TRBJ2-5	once	TGTGCCAGCAGCGTAGGAGTAGCGGGGATCCAAGAGACCCAGTACTTC	CASSVGVAGIQETQYF
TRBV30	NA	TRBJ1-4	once	TGTGCCTGGAGTGGGGCACTGAGGGGAGAAAAACTGTTTTTT	CAWSGALRGEKLFF
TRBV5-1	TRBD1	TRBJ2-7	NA	TGCGCCAGCAGCCCGGACAGGGGCTACGAGCAGTACTTC	CASSPDRGYEQYF
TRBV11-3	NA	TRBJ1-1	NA	TGTGCCAGCAGCTTGGGAGGGGCGACTGAAGCTTTCTTT	CASSLGGATEAFF
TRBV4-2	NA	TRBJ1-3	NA	TGTGCCAGCAGCCAGGAACAGGGACCTGGAAACACCATATATTTT	CASSQEQGPGNTIYF
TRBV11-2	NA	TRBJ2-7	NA	TGTGCCAGCAGCTTAGATCGCCAGCGGGCCTACGAGCAGTACTTC	CASSLDRQRAYEQYF
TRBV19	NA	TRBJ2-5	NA	TGTGCCAGTAGTATTGGGGGAGTATTAGGAGAGACCCAGTACTTC	CASSIGGVLGETQYF
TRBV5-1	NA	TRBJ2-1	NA	TGCGCCAGCAGCTTCCGGGACTTTTACAATGAGCAGTTCTTC	CASSFRDFYNEQFF
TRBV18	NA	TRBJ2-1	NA	TGTGCCAGCTCACCACCGGATTTAAGAGACAATGAGCAGTTCTTC	CASSPPDLRDNEQFF
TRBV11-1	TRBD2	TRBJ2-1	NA	TGTGCCAGCAGCCCCGTCGGGAGCAGCGGGGGAAATGAGCAGTTCTTC	CASSPVGSSGGNEQFF
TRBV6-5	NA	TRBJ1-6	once	TGTGCCAGCAGCCTGAGAAATAATTCACCCCTCCACTTT	CASSLRNNSPLHF
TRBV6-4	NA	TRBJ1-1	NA	TGTGCCAGCAGGCTGGACAGAATGAACACTGAAGCTTTCTTT	CASRLDRMNTEAFF
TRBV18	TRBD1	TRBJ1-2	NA	TGTGCCAGCTCACCTACAGGGGCTACGAACTATGGCTACACCTTC	CASSPTGATNYGYTF
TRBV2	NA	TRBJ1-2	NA	TGTGCCAGCAGTGTTCAGGGGATGAAGGGCACCTTC	CASSVQGMKGTF
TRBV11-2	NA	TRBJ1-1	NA	TGTGCCAGCAGCTTAGAGGGGGGCACTGAAGCTTTCTTT	CASSLEGGTEAFF
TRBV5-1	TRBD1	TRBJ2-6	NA	TGCGCCAGCAGCTTCGAGGGGACAGGGAAAGTCCTGACTTTC	CASSFEGTGKVLTF
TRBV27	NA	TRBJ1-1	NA	TGTGCCAGCAGTTTAAAGGGGAACACTGAAGCTTTCTTT	CASSLKGNTEAFF
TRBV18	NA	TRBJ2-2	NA	TGTGCCAGCTCACCCCGACAAGGGGGTAGCGCCGGGGAGCTGTTTTTT	CASSPRQGGSAGELFF
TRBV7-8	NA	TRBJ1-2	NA	TGTGCCAGCAGCCCCCGTGCGCCAAACTATGGCTACACCTTC	CASSPRAPNYGYTF
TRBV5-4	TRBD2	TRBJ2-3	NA	TGTGCCAGCAGCTTGTTCGCTAGCGGGGGAAAAGATACGCAGTATTTT	CASSLFASGGKDTQYF
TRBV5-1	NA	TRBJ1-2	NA	TGCGCCAGCAGCTTGGGTTCAGTCGGCTACACCTTC	CASSLGSVGYTF
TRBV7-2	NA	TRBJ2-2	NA	TGTGCCAGCAGCCGGGGCAGGCTGAACACCGGGGAGCTGTTTTTT	CASSRGRLNTGELFF